This T cell receptor (beta chain) was found in a study of shared clonotypes between healthy human individuals. Profiling relied on immunoSEQ multiplex PCR, and the TCRdb table lists in-frame clones only, not all of them. The data contain about 2.3 million clones, approximately 90% of them singletons. Trimming took 3 bases from V and 7 from J, leaving 21 bases between them. The germline gives CDR1 MGHDK, CDR2 SYGVNS. CDR3 length: 16 residues. This sequence joins TRBV25-1 and TRBJ1-2, with D possibly being TRBD1 (6 bases). This TCR came from a man in his late teens or twenties in good health. Some clones in this sample may be carry-over from other donors' samples. The source material was naive CD4+ T cells from PBMCs. The subset here: CD45RA+ positively selected. CDR3 sequence: CASSDATGQGVVGYTF. For the CDR3, the DNA is TGTGCCAGCAGTGACGCCACAGGGCAAGGGGTTGTTGGCTACACCTTC.